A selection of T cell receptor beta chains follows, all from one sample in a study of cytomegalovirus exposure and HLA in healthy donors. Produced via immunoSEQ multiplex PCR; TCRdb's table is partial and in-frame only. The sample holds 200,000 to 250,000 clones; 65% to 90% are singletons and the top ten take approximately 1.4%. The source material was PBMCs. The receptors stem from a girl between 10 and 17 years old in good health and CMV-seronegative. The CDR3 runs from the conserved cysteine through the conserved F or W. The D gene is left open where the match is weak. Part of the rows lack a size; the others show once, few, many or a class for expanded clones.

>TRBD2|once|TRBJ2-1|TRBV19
TGTGCCAGCAACGTTATAGCGGGAGCGCGGAATGAGCAGTTCTTC
CASNVIAGARNEQFF
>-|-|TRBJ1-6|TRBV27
TGTGCCAGCAGTTTGCAGGGTTGGAATTCACCCCTCCACTTT
CASSLQGWNSPLHF
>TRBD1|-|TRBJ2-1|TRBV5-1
TGCGCCAGCAGCGGGACAGGGGTGGTGGATGAGCAGTTCTTC
CASSGTGVVDEQFF
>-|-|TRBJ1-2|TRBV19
TGTGCCAGTAGTATCCGGGATTTCTATGGCTACACCTTC
CASSIRDFYGYTF
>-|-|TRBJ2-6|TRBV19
TGTGCCACCAGAGGACACCAAACCTCTGGGGCCAACGTCCTGACTTTC
CATRGHQTSGANVLTF
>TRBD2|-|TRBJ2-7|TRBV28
TGTGCCAGCAGTTTGGGTAGAGCGGGACTAGCCACCTACGAGCAGTACTTC
CASSLGRAGLATYEQYF
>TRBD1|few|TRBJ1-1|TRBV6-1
TGTGCCTCACAGGGGTACATGAACACTGAAGCTTTCTTT
CASQGYMNTEAFF
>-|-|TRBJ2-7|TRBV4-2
TGTGCCAGCAGCCCAAGCTCAGGGGCTGGATACGAGCAGTACTTC
CASSPSSGAGYEQYF
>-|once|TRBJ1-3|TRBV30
TGTGCCTGGAGTCCCCCCCACGGCGGCAGGGACACCATATATTTT
CAWSPPHGGRDTIYF
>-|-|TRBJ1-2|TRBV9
TGTGCCAGCAGCGTAGAACCGGACAGAAACTATGGCTACACCTTC
CASSVEPDRNYGYTF
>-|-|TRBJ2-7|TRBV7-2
TGTGCCAACAGCTTAACCGGGGGTATCTACGAGCAGTACTTC
CANSLTGGIYEQYF
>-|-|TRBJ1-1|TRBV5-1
TGCGCCAGCGGGCTGGACAGACCCATGAACACTGAAGCTTTCTTT
CASGLDRPMNTEAFF
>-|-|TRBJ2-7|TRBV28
-
CASSTSGGDRDTYEQYF
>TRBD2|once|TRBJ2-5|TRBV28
TGTGCCAGCAGACGGACTAGCGGGAGAGGGGCACAAGAGACCCAGTACTTC
CASRRTSGRGAQETQYF
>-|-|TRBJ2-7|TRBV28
TGTGCCAGCAGTTCCGGGAAGGGTTGGGAAGTGTACGAGCAGTACTTC
CASSSGKGWEVYEQYF
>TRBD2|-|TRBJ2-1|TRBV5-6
TGTGCCAGCAGCCTCGGACTAGCGGGAGGGTTGAGAAATGAGCAGTTCTTC
CASSLGLAGGLRNEQFF
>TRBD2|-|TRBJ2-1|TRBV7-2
TGTGCCAGCAGCCCTCCCGGGGTCGGGAGGGCCCACAATGAGCAGTTCTTC
CASSPPGVGRAHNEQFF
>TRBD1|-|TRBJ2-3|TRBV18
TGTGCCAGCTCACCCGGGACAGGGAGGAGCACAGATACGCAGTATTTT
CASSPGTGRSTDTQYF
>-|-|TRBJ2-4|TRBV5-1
TGCGCCAGCAGCTTGGAATTGTTGCTAGCGCCTCAGTACTTC
CASSLELLLAPQYF
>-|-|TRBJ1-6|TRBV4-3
TGCGCCAGCAGCCAAGATGGAACCCCGGGGTCACCCCTCCACTTT
CASSQDGTPGSPLHF
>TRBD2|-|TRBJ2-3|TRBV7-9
TGTGCCAGCAGCGCGTGGGCTAGCGGGAGTGTTGTACGTTATACGCAGTATTTT
CASSAWASGSVVRYTQYF
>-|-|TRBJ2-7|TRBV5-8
TGTGCCAGCAGCTTGGGCCGAAACCTTCTACGCTACGAGCAGTACTTC
CASSLGRNLLRYEQYF
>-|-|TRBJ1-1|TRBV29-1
TGCAGCGTTGTTCCGTTCCCTGAAGCTTTCTTT
CSVVPFPEAFF
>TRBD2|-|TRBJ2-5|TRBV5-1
TGCGCCAGCACAGAGCGGGGGGGCCAACAAGAGACCCAGTACTTC
CASTERGGQQETQYF
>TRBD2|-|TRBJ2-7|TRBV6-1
TGTGCCAGCGACGGACTAGCGGGGGCGGCGCAGTACTTC
CASDGLAGAAQYF
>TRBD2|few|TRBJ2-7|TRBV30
TGTGCCGGATCTAGCGGGGGCACCTACGAGCAGTACTTC
CAGSSGGTYEQYF
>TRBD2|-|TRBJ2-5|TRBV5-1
TGCGCCAGCAGCTTGGGCGCGACAGCGGGGGCCCAGTACTTC
CASSLGATAGAQYF
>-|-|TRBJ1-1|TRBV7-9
TGTGCCAGCCTATGGCAGGGAAGCAACACTGAAGCTTTCTTT
CASLWQGSNTEAFF
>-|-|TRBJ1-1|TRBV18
TGTGCCAGCTCACCCAGGCCCGACAGCAGGGCCACTGAAGCTTTCTTT
CASSPRPDSRATEAFF
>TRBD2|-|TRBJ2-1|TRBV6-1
TGTGCCAGCAGTGAAAGGGCAAGGGGACTAGCGGGAGGGAACAATGAGCAGTTCTTC
CASSERARGLAGGNNEQFF
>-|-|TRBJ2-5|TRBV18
TGTGCCAGCTCACCTCTCGAGCAACAGACCCAGTACTTC
CASSPLEQQTQYF
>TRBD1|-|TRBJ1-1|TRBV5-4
TGTGCCAGCAGCCCGATCTCGTGGGACAGTGAAGCTTTCTTT
CASSPISWDSEAFF
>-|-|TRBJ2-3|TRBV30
TGTGCCTGGAGCGACCAGGGGGGAACAGATACGCAGTATTTT
CAWSDQGGTDTQYF
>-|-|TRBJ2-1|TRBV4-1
TGCGCCAGCAGCCAAAAAGGGGGCGGGATAGGCTACAATGAGCAGTTCTTC
CASSQKGGGIGYNEQFF
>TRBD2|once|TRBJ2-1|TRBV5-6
TGTGCCAGCAGCTTGGAGGTGACTAGCGGGACCGATGAGCAGTTCTTC
CASSLEVTSGTDEQFF
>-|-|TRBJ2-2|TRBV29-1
TGCAGCGTTAAAGGGGGGGCGAACACCGGGGAGCTGTTTTTT
CSVKGGANTGELFF
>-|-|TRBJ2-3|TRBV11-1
TGTGCCAGCAGCTTATCTCGTATAGACCGACCGGGGAATACGCAGTATTTT
CASSLSRIDRPGNTQYF
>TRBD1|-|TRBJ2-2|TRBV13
TGTGCCAGCAGCTACAGGACAGGGGGCACGAGCGGGGAGCTGTTTTTT
CASSYRTGGTSGELFF
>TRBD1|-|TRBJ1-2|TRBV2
TGTGCCAGCAGCCTACTAAGGGGACAGGGCGTTGGCACCTTC
CASSLLRGQGVGTF
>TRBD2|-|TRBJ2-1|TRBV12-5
TGTGCTAGTGGTTTGACACTACGGGCCGGGGGGGATAAGAATGAGCAGTTCTTC
CASGLTLRAGGDKNEQFF
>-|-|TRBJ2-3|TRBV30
TGTGCCTGGAGACTAGGCAAAGAGACGGGTACGCAGTATTTT
CAWRLGKETGTQYF
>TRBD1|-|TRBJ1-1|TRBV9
TGTGCCAGCAGCGAGGGGACGACAGGGTTTACTGAAGCTTTCTTT
CASSEGTTGFTEAFF
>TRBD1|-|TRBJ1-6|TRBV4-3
TGCGCCAGCAGCCAAGACAGTAACAGGGGCAGATATACCTCCTCACCCCTCCACTTT
CASSQDSNRGRYTSSPLHF
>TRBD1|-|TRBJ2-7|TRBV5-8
TGTGCCAGCAGCCTAACAGGGGCCTCCTACGAGCAGTACTTC
CASSLTGASYEQYF
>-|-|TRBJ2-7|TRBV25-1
TGTGCCAGTCATGCCACAGGCTCCAGAGGCTACGAGCAGTACTTC
CASHATGSRGYEQYF
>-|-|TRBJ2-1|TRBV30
TGTGCCTGGAGGGCTCGAGCAGGGGTAGGCCCCTACAATGAGCAGTTCTTC
CAWRARAGVGPYNEQFF
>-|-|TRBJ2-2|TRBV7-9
TGTGCCAGCAGCTTAGCGGGGGCTACCGGGGAGCTGTTTTTT
CASSLAGATGELFF
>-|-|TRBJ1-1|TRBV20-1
TGCAGTGCTAGAACTGTGGCTTTCTTT
CSARTVAFF
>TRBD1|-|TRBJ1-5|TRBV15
TGTGCCACCAGCAGGGAGACAGGGGGCAAACAGCCCCAGCATTTT
CATSRETGGKQPQHF
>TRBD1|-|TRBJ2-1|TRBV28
TGTGCCAGCAGTTTAGGACAGGGTCCGGAGCAGTTCTTC
CASSLGQGPEQFF
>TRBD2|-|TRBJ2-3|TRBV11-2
TGTGCCAGCAGCTTAGCCAGCGGGGGGGGTTTGTGGGTGCAGTATTTT
CASSLASGGGLWVQYF
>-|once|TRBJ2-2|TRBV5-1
TGCGCCAGCAGCTTGGGCGCCACCGGGGAGCTGTTTTTT
CASSLGATGELFF